The 8 T cell receptor beta chains below come from one sample, sequenced in a study of tumor-infiltrating lymphocytes in primary liver carcinoma. Priming with a constant-region primer yielded TCR beta cDNA from roughly 490 ng total RNA. Amplification in three nested multiplex PCR rounds with slightly modified ARM-PCR gave rise to TCR beta libraries. It was with TRBV1-TRBV30 forward primers and a C-beta reverse primer that the first two PCR rounds were run, at approximately 9 cycles each. Via MiXCR, TCRdb re-called the multiplex PCR reads, giving one row per CDR3 protein. Among approximately 340,000 distinct CDR3 sequences, around three fifths were seen once, and the ten largest hold roughly 6.5%. Alongside blood RNA obtained from unsorted whole blood, germline DNA was also extracted. The sample consisted of peripheral blood. The receptors were sampled from a man aged 40-55 years with primary liver carcinoma and hepatitis B virus infection.

The rearrangement uses TRBV7-9 and TRBJ2-5; no firm D call. CDR1 is SEHNR, CDR2 FQNEAQ, per germline (reference sequence). This CDR3 spans 14 amino acids. The V and J ends lost 4 bases and 4 bases respectively, with 13 bases between them. The CDR3 DNA follows: TGTGCCAGCAGCTACCCAGCGAGAGGAGAGACCCAGTACTTC. This sequence encodes CASSYPARGETQYF.

This rearrangement joins TRBV11-3 to TRBJ2-2; D is perhaps TRBD1 or TRBD2 (5 bases each). The CDR3 is 17 amino acids. In germline, CDR1 is SGHNT, CDR2 YENEEA. V was clipped by 8 bases and J by 6 bases, with 25 bases between them. CDR3 sequence reads: CASDLVLAGSYSGELFF. CDR3 nucleotide sequence: TGTGCCAGCGACTTAGTTCTAGCAGGGTCGTATTCCGGGGAGCTGTTTTTT.

Regarding this clonotype: The final CDR3 position lacks the conserved phenylalanine or tryptophan, pointing to a likely read error. The V call is TRBV11-1, the J call TRBJ2-1; maybe TRBD2 (6 bases). This CDR3 spans 15 amino acids. Germline CDR1 reads SGHAT; CDR2 reads FQDESV (reference sequence). Here the CDR3 reads CASSLGREGYNEQFS. In nucleotides, the CDR3 is TGCGCCAGCAGCTTGGGGCGGGAAGGCTACAATGAGCAGTTCTCC.

Details on this clonotype: This may be a read error: a much more frequent sequence differs by one nucleotide. The V call is TRBV12-3 or TRBV12-4, the J call TRBJ1-2; the D is unclear. This CDR3 region has 12 residues. V shed 5 bases and J shed 4 bases, with 8 bases lying between them. CDR3 DNA sequence: TGTGCCAGCAGTCACTGGGGCTATGGCTACACCTTC. Protein product: CASSHWGYGYTF.

This clonotype was picked up many times. The CDR3 DNA reads TGTGCCAGCATGGGGTGGGGACTAGCGGGACGCACAGATACGCAGTATTTT. Translation: CASMGWGLAGRTDTQYF. The rearrangement joins TRBV6-6 to TRBJ2-3; TRBD2 aligns across 13 bases. The V gene's germline CDR1 is MNHNY and CDR2 SVGAGI (reference sequence). Losses at the gene ends were 7 bases for V and 1 base for J; bases not matched to a gene: 8. This CDR3 region has 17 residues.

As to this clonotype: An end of the junction does not agree with germline; a read error may underlie this. This chain connects TRBV11-2 to TRBJ2-1; D might be TRBD1 or TRBD2, each matching 5 bases. This CDR3 region has 14 residues. In germline, CDR1 is SGHAT, CDR2 FQNNGV. The CDR3 DNA sequence: TGTGTCAGCAGCTATGGGACGGACCACGATGAGCAGTTCTTC. Protein sequence: CVSSYGTDHDEQFF.

This clonotype appeared a few times. A much larger clone is a single base away; this may be a read error. The chain uses TRBV6-1 and TRBJ2-3; D is perhaps TRBD2 (6 bases). CDR1 and CDR2 (germline): MNHNS, SASEGT. This CDR3 region has 15 residues. CDR3: CASSEARGFTDTHYF. The CDR3 bases are TGTGCCAGCAGTGAAGCTCGGGGGTTCACAGATACGCATTATTTT.

The chain uses TRBV12-3 or TRBV12-4 and TRBJ2-3; D not resolved. Trimming took 5 bases from V and 1 from J, leaving 25 bases between them. This CDR3 region has 19 residues. For the CDR3, the DNA is TGTGCCAGCAGTCCGCGCCCTAGTCTTAGGGATGAAGGCACAGATACGCAGTATTTT. Amino acids: CASSPRPSLRDEGTDTQYF.